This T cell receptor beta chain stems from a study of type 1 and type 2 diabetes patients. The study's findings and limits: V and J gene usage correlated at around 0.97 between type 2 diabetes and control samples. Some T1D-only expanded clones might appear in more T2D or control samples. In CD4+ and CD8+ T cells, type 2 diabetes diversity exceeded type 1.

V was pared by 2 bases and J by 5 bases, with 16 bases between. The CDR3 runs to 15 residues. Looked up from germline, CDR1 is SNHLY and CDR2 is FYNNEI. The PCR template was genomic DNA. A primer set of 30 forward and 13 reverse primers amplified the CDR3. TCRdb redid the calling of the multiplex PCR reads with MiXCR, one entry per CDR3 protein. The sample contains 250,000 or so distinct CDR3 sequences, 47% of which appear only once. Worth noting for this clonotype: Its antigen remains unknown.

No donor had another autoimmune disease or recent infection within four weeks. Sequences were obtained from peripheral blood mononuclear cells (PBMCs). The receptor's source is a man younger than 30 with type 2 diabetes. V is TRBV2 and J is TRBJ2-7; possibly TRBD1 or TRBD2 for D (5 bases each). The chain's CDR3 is CASSEYVGARHEQYF. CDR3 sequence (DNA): TGTGCCAGCAGTGAATATGTCGGGGCTCGACACGAGCAGTACTTC.